Below are 22 T cell receptor beta chains sequenced from a single sample in a study of cytomegalovirus exposure and HLA in healthy donors. Measured with immunoSEQ multiplex PCR; TCRdb has only the in-frame clones, and not every one. The sample has about 82,000 clones, just under 95% seen once. The source material was PBMCs. The receptors were sampled from a man younger than 35 in good health and CMV-seronegative.

The rearrangement links TRBV6-5 to TRBJ2-7; D may be TRBD1 (6 bases). Deletions cut 2 bases from V and 0 bases from J, with 8 bases between. From germline, CDR1 is MNHEY and CDR2 SVGAGI. The CDR3 has 14 amino acids. The CDR3 loop is CASSYRGGSYEQYF. The CDR3 nucleotides are TGTGCCAGCAGTTACCGAGGGGGCTCCTACGAGCAGTACTTC.

The chain combines TRBV9 with TRBJ2-1; maybe TRBD2 (6 bases). CDR3 length: 16 amino acids. CDR1 is SGDLS, CDR2 YYNGEE, per germline. V lost 3 bases and J 5 bases, leaving 18 bases between the germline ends. CDR3 bases: TGTGCCAGCAGCGCCCCCCGGGGGAAACCCGACAATGAGCAGTTCTTC. Its protein product is CASSAPRGKPDNEQFF.

The chain has TRBV5-6 and TRBJ2-7; TRBD1 might be the D (6 bases). The CDR3 consists of 17 residues. V was pared by 4 bases and J by 0 bases, with 20 bases between. Germline loops: CDR1 SGHDT, CDR2 YYEEEE. The CDR3 DNA follows: TGTGCCAGCAGCCCGGACAGATACGAATTGAGCTCCTACGAGCAGTACTTC. Residues: CASSPDRYELSSYEQYF.

The J gene is TRBJ1-3, the V gene TRBV9; 8 bases align to TRBD1. V dropped 3 bases and J dropped 2; count of bases not matched to a gene: 1. Germline V gene lookup returns CDR1 SGDLS and CDR2 YYNGEE. The CDR3 length is 14 residues. The CDR3 bases are TGTGCCAGCAGCGACAGGGGGACTGGAAACACCATATATTTT. It is translated as CASSDRGTGNTIYF.

V usage is TRBV6-6 and J usage is TRBJ2-7; 14 bases fit TRBD2. Germline loops: CDR1 MNHNY, CDR2 SVGAGI (reference sequence). The CDR3 loop spans 15 amino acids. J gave up 4 bases and V 6 bases, and 5 bases lay outside the gene matches. The CDR3 DNA follows: TGTGCCAGCAGAGAGGGACTAGCGGGAGTGTACGAGCAGTACTTC. It is translated as CASREGLAGVYEQYF.

This chain uses TRBV19 with TRBJ1-2; possible D gene TRBD1, 5 bases. Per germline, CDR1 LNHDA and CDR2 SQIVND (reference sequence). V lost 2 bases to trimming and J lost 5 bases, with 15 bases between them. The CDR3 is made up of 15 amino acids. CDR3: CASSIKGRVGYGYTF. The CDR3, as DNA: TGTGCCAGTAGTATAAAAGGCAGGGTTGGGTATGGCTACACCTTC.

The chain carries TRBV5-1 and TRBJ1-2; maybe TRBD1 (6 bases). Germline V CDR1 and CDR2: SGHRS, YFSETQ. V lost 0 bases and J 9 bases, leaving 12 bases between the germline ends. The CDR3 loop spans 13 amino acids. CDR3 DNA: TGCGCCAGCAGCTTGGCATCAGGGGAGTGCTACACCTTC. Translating it yields CASSLASGECYTF.

The V and J genes are TRBV6-1 and TRBJ1-5; D call uncertain. The CDR3 extends over 16 amino acids. V gave up 3 bases and J gave up 0 bases, with 12 bases separating them. Germline V CDR1 and CDR2: MNHNS, SASEGT. CDR3 bases: TGTGCCAGCAGTGAGGGAGCAGGCTATAGCAATCAGCCCCAGCATTTT. Its translation: CASSEGAGYSNQPQHF.

The chain couples TRBV27 to TRBJ2-7, with 9 bases fitting TRBD1. CDR1 MNHEY and CDR2 SMNVEV come from the germline V gene (reference sequence). This CDR3 is built from 14 residues. V gave up 5 bases and J gave up 5 bases; unmatched junction bases: 7. The CDR3 loop reads CASSMDRGAHEQYF. CDR3 DNA sequence: TGTGCCAGCAGTATGGACAGGGGTGCACACGAGCAGTACTTC.

This clone was detected once. V usage is TRBV14 and J usage is TRBJ1-2; unclear D gene. V lost 2 bases, J lost 8 bases, and 9 bases lay in between. The CDR3 totals 12 residues. Germline loops: CDR1 SGHDN, CDR2 FVKESK. The CDR3 protein is CASSQSGRGYTF. CDR3 sequence (DNA): TGTGCCAGCAGCCAATCGGGTCGGGGCTACACCTTC.

The rearrangement links TRBV10-3 to TRBJ2-3, with 7 bases lining up with TRBD1. Germline V CDR1 and CDR2: ENHRY, SYGVKD. The CDR3 extends over 20 amino acids. V lost 0 bases to trimming and J lost 0 bases; unmatched junction nucleotides: 15. The CDR3 reads CAISESLGTVVGVSTDTQYF. The DNA for the CDR3 is TGTGCCATCAGTGAGTCTCTTGGGACAGTCGTGGGGGTTAGCACAGATACGCAGTATTTT.

This clone was seen just once. This sequence joins TRBV5-1 and TRBJ1-2; D is uncertain. The germline V and J ends were trimmed by 4 bases and 4 bases, with 14 bases remaining between them. Germline V gene sequence: CDR1 SGHRS, CDR2 YFSETQ. The CDR3 length is 14 residues. The DNA for the CDR3 is TGCGCCAGCAGCCTAGATAGTGGAATCTATGGCTACACCTTC. Translated: CASSLDSGIYGYTF.

V usage is TRBV5-8 and J usage is TRBJ1-2; possible D gene TRBD1, 6 bases. This CDR3 has 15 residues. V was cut by 4 bases and J by 7 bases, with 20 bases left in between. Germline V lookup: CDR1 SGHTS, CDR2 YDEGEE. CDR3 sequence (DNA): TGTGCCAGCAGCCGTGAGATCGGGGGGCAGAGTGGCTACACCTTC. Amino acids: CASSREIGGQSGYTF.

With regard to this clone: Mismatch with germline at one junction end may stem from a read error. The chain uses TRBV27 and TRBJ2-3; D ambiguous. Germline loops: CDR1 MNHEY, CDR2 SMNVEV (reference sequence). The CDR3 covers 13 residues. CDR3 protein: CASSFRSIDTQYF. The DNA for the CDR3 is TGTGCCAGCAGTTTTAGGAGCATAGATACGCAGTATTTT.

This CDR3 reads CASSQGTGGFYEQYF. In DNA, the CDR3 is TGCGCCAGCAGTCAAGGGACAGGGGGATTCTACGAGCAGTACTTC. The chain employs TRBV5-1 and TRBJ2-7, with TRBD1 matching 11 bases. V lost 5 bases, J lost 3 bases, and 7 bases stayed unmatched. The germline V gene has CDR1 SGHRS and CDR2 YFSETQ. The length of the CDR3 is 15 residues.

This chain joins TRBV5-6 and TRBJ1-1, with a tentative D call TRBD1 (6 bases). With 2 bases removed from V and 5 bases from J, the gap between germline ends came to 13 bases. The length of the CDR3 is 14 residues. Germline assignment: CDR1 SGHDT and CDR2 YYEEEE. In DNA form, the CDR3 reads TGTGCCAGCAGCTTCTACAGGGAGGGGACTGAAGCTTTCTTT. This sequence encodes CASSFYREGTEAFF.

In DNA, the CDR3 is TGTGCCAGCAGTGGGACATTTAAAAATAGCAATCAGCCCCAGCATTTT. Translating it yields CASSGTFKNSNQPQHF. V usage is TRBV6-6 and J usage is TRBJ1-5; the D gene is possibly TRBD1 (6 bases). V was shortened by 5 bases and J by 0 bases, with 14 bases between the two germline ends. The CDR3 covers 16 residues. Germline CDR1 reads MNHNY; CDR2 reads SVGAGI (reference sequence).

The DNA of the CDR3 is TGCGCCAGCAGTCCGCGGGGCCTCTCTGGAAACACCATATATTTT. As protein: CASSPRGLSGNTIYF. The chain is built from TRBV5-1 and TRBJ1-3, with D tentatively TRBD1 (5 bases). The germline CDR1 and CDR2 sequences are SGHRS and YFSETQ. The V end lost 5 bases, the J end lost 0 bases, and 12 bases lay between the germline ends. The length of the CDR3 is 15 residues.

The chain joins TRBV30 to TRBJ1-2; 8 bases agree with TRBD1. V lost 2 bases and J lost 3; bases outside the gene matches: 2. Germline CDR1 is GTSNPN and CDR2 is SVGIG (reference sequence). The CDR3 is 13 amino acids. The chain's CDR3 is CAWSRTGYYGYTF. Here the CDR3 DNA reads TGTGCCTGGAGTCGGACAGGGTACTATGGCTACACCTTC.

The chain employs TRBV10-3 and TRBJ1-6, with 9 bases aligning to TRBD1. Germline values: CDR1 ENHRY, CDR2 SYGVKD. The CDR3 contains 16 residues. V lost 4 bases, J lost 8 bases, and 9 bases stayed unmatched. CDR3 nucleotide sequence: TGTGCCATCAGTGCTAATACAGGGGGCTCGGATTCACCCCTCCACTTT. Protein product: CAISANTGGSDSPLHF.

The CDR3 bases are TGTGCCAGCAGCTTCGGGGGACAGACCCAGTACTTC. This gives the protein CASSFGGQTQYF. The rearrangement uses TRBV5-4 and TRBJ2-5; tentatively, D is TRBD2 (6 bases). V dropped 2 bases and J dropped 6 bases, with 8 bases sitting between them. Per germline, CDR1 SGHNT and CDR2 YYREEE (reference sequence). This CDR3 has 12 residues.

The rearrangement joins TRBV6-5 to TRBJ1-2; the match to TRBD1 covers 7 bases. The CDR3 extends over 15 amino acids. Trimming took 2 bases from V and 0 from J; bases not matched to a gene: 3. Germline V gene sequence: CDR1 MNHEY, CDR2 SVGAGI. CDR3 nucleotide sequence: TGTGCCAGCAGTTACCAAGGGGGCACTAACTATGGCTACACCTTC. It yields the protein CASSYQGGTNYGYTF.